This TCR beta chain was documented in a study of blood T cell repertoires in COVID-19. Study-wide background: COVID-19 samples, acute and convalescent, were from the United States, Italy and Spain. Nucleic acid was either cDNA or gDNA, and it came from T cells, B-cell-depleted T cells, or PBMCs.

Authors' analysis steps: Reference gene primer amplification yielded estimated nucleated cell counts. Measured with immunoSEQ multiplex PCR; TCRdb has only the in-frame clones, and not every one. V and J calls plus clone size are reproduced from that table; the DNA served to infer D and trimming. The sample has 240,000 or so clones, about nine tenths seen once; the top ten hold 7.2%. V lost 5 bases to trimming and J lost 5 bases; unmatched junction nucleotides: 17. The CDR3 runs to 18 residues. The germline CDR1 and CDR2 sequences are LNHDA and SQIVND (reference sequence). Sequencing was performed on peripheral blood. The receptor comes from a man aged 60 to 69 who had recovered from COVID-19. The chain uses TRBV19 and TRBJ1-2, with TRBD1 identical over 10 bases. The chain's CDR3 is CASSLLGMRDRGKYGYTF. DNA of the CDR3: TGTGCCAGTAGTCTCCTAGGGATGCGGGACAGGGGAAAATATGGCTACACCTTC.